This TCR beta chain was found in a study of T-cell reconstitution after alpha-beta-depleted transplantation in children (dated by TCRdb to the mid-2010s). At the level of the whole study: T-cell immune reconstitution after TCRalphabeta/CD19-depleted allogeneic hematopoietic cell transplantation in children was quantitatively tracked in the study by means of TCR repertoire profiling.

What the research found in general, with its limitations: The high TCRbeta diversity at day 60 in some patients was ascribed to recipient T cells and intrathymic progenitors that had survived conditioning. About two months after transplant, the apparently early recovery of alphabetaT-cell counts reportedly depended on just several hundred clones that had expanded rapidly and came from non-depleted graft cells. Over the following months the frequencies of hyperexpanded clones went down, and after one year T-cell counts and TCRbeta diversity were mostly credited to newly produced T cells.

Sample treatment or condition, as interpreted from the label and publication: allogeneic hematopoietic cell transplantation with graft depleted of TCRalphabeta T cells and CD19 B cells. Transplant recipients were children who received TCRalphabeta/CD19-depleted allogeneic hematopoietic cell grafts. In the germline V gene (reference sequence), CDR1 corresponds to DFQATT and CDR2 to SNEGSKA. Trimming at the junction amounts to 0 bases on V and 3 bases on J, and the germline ends lie 12 bases apart. CDR3 length: 14 amino acids, cysteine to phenylalanine. Left in the record is the CDR3 DNA by itself, 42 bases read in frame from the first base. Libraries were constructed by PCR. Sequencing relied on an Illumina HiSeq 2500. Molecular barcoding was employed in the preparation of TCR libraries, with unique molecular identifiers being used to normalize TCRbeta repertoire quantification. The public reads were reprocessed in TCRdb via fastp at Q25 and MiXCR, keeping in-frame beta chains. Each CDR3 protein gets just one entry, which takes the most common genes and DNA from the rows behind it. The sample data list hundreds of thousands of distinct CDR3 sequences, and 10% to 15% of these were observed just once. Of the sample, 2% to 2.5% is held by the ten largest clones.

The sample holds a few counts of this clonotype. The antigen it binds to is not known. No clone much larger than this one lies a single base away; base qualities are absent. This sequence originates from a male patient aged 10 to 17 who had a stem cell transplant for acute myeloid leukemia, so the T cells may come from the graft donor. Recombination connected TRBV20-1 to TRBJ2-7, with no reliable assignment of the D segment. This material consisted of PBMCs, mostly from graft donor cells, taken 360 days after TCRalphabeta/CD19-depleted stem cell transplant. The CDR3 reads CSARDWTRIYEQYF. The DNA sequence is given as TGCAGTGCTAGAGATTGGACCAGAATCTACGAGCAGTACTTC.